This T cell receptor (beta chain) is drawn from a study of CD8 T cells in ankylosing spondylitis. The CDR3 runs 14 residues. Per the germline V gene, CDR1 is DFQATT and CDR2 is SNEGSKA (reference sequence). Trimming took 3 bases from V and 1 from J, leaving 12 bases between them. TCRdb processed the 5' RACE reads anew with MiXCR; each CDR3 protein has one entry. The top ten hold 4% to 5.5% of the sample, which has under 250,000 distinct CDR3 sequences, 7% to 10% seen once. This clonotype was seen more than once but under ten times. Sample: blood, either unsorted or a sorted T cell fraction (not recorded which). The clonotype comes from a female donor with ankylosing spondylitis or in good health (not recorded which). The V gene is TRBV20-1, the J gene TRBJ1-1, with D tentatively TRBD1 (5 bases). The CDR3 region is CSASRQLTNTEAFF. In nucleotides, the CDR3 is TGCAGTGCTAGCCGACAGTTAACGAACACTGAAGCTTTCTTT.